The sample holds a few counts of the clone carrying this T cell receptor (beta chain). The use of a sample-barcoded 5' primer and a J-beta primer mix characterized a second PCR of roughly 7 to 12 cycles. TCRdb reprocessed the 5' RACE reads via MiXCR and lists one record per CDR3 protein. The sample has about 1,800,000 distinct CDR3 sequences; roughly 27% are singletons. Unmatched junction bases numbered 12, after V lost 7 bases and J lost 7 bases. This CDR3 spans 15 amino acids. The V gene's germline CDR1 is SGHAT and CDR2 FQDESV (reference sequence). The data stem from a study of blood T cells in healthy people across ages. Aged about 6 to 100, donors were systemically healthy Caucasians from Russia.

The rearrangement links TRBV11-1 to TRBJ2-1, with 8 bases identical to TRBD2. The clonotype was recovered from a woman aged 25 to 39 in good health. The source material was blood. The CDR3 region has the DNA TGTGCCAGCATCGTAACCGGGACTAGAAGAAATGAGCAGTTCTTC. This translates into CASIVTGTRRNEQFF.